Given below is one TCR beta chain in context. Its specificity is unknown. Libraries for TCR beta were made by quantitative 5'-RACE with molecular barcodes. TCRdb re-called the 5' RACE reads with MiXCR, one entry per CDR3 protein. The data contain hundreds of thousands of distinct CDR3 sequences, over 9.5% of them singletons. The entry originates in a study of CD8 T cells in ankylosing spondylitis. General study points: Typical of ankylosing spondylitis blood, it appeared, was a TCR beta motif of eight highly homologous variants.

This receptor was identified in a male donor with ankylosing spondylitis. The specimen sequenced was blood, either unsorted or a sorted T cell fraction (not recorded which).

CDR3 nucleotide sequence: TGCGCCAGCAGCACTGGTAGCGGGAGGGCCGGGGATACGCAGTATTTT. Amino acid sequence: CASSTGSGRAGDTQYF. The chain is built from TRBV5-1 and TRBJ2-3; 11 bases agree with TRBD2. The CDR3 length is 16 residues. Germline CDR1 and CDR2: SGHRS and YFSETQ. Losses at the gene ends were 4 bases for V and 6 bases for J; bases not matched to a gene: 10.